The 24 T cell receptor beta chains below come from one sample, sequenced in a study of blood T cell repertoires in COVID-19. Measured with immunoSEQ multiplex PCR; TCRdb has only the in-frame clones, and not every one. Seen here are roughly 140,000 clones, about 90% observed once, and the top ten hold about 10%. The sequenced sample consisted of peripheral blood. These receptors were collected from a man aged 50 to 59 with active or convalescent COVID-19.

DNA of the CDR3: TGTGCCAGCAGTTTTGTAGGGGCCTACGAGCAGTACTTC. This sequence encodes CASSFVGAYEQYF. The chain couples TRBV25-1 to TRBJ2-7; TRBD1 is a possible D gene (5 bases). Germline V gives CDR1 MGHDK, CDR2 SYGVNS. Trimming took off 5 bases at V and 2 bases at J, with 10 bases between the two ends. This CDR3 is 13 amino acids long.

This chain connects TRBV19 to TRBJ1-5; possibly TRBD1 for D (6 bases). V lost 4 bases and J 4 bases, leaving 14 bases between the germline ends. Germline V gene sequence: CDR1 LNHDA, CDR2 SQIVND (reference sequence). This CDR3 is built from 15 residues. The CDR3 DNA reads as TGTGCCAGTAGTACCGGGACAAGGATTAATCAGCCCCAGCATTTT. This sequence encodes CASSTGTRINQPQHF. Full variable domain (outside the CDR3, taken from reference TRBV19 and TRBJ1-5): DGGITQSPKYLFRKEGQNVTLSCEQNLNHDAMYWYRQDPGQGLRLIYYSQIVNDFQKGDIAEGYSVSREKKESFPLTVTSAQKNPTAFYLCASSTGTRINQPQHFGDGTRLSIL.

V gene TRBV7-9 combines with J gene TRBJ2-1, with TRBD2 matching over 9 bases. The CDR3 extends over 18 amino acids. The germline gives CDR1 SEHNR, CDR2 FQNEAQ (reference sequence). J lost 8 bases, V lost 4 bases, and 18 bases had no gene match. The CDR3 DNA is TGTGCCAGCAGCTCATTATCGGTGTTAGCGGGAGTAGTCCATGAGCAGTTCTTC. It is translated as CASSSLSVLAGVVHEQFF.

The CDR3 region is CASATGRDQPQHF. CDR3 nucleotides: TGTGCTAGTGCTACAGGGAGGGATCAGCCCCAGCATTTT. The chain links TRBV12-5 to TRBJ1-5; D may be TRBD1 (6 bases). V dropped 7 bases and J dropped 5 bases, with 12 bases sitting between them. This CDR3 region has 13 residues. The germline gives CDR1 LGHNT, CDR2 FRNRAP. Variable domain in full (rest from reference TRBV12-5 and TRBJ1-5): DARVTQTPRHKVTEMGQEVTMRCQPILGHNTVFWYRQTMMQGLELLAYFRNRAPLDDSGMPKDRFSAEMPDATLATLKIQPSEPRDSAVYFCASATGRDQPQHFGDGTRLSIL.

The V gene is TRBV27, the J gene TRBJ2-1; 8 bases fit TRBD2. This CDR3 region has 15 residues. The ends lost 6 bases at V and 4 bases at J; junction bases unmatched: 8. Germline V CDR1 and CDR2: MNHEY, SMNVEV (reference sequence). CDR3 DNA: TGTGCCAGCAGGGCCCAGCGGGAGTTTTACAATGAGCAGTTCTTC. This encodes CASRAQREFYNEQFF.

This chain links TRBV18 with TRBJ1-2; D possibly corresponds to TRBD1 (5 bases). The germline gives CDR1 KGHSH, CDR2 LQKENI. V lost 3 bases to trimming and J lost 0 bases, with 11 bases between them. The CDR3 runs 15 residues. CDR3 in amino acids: CASSPAGPTNYGYTF. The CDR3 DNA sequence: TGTGCCAGCTCACCCGCGGGACCGACTAACTATGGCTACACCTTC.

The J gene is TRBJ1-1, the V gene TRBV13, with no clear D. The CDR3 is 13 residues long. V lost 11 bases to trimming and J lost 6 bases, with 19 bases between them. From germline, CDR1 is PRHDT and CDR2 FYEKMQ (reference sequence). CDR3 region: CAQTPRGSAEAFF. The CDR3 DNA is TGTGCCCAGACTCCTCGGGGTTCGGCTGAAGCTTTCTTT.

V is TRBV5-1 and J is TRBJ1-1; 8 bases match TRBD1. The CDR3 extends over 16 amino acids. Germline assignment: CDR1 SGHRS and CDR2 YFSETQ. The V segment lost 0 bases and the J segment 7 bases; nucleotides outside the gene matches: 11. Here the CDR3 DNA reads TGCGCCAGCAGCTTGGCCGGACAGGGCCGTAAAGATGAAGCTTTCTTT. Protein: CASSLAGQGRKDEAFF.

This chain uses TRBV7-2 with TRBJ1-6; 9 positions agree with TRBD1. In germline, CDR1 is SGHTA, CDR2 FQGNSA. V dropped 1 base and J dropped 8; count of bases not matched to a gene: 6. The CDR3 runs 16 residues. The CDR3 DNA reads TGTGCCAGCAGCTTAGATGGGGGACAGGGTTATTCACCCCTCCACTTT. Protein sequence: CASSLDGGQGYSPLHF.

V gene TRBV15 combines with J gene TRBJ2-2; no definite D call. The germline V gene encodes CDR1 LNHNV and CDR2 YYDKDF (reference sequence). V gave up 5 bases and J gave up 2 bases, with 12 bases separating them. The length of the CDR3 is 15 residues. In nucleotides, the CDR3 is TGTGCCACCAGCTCGGTGGAGTTCAACACCGGGGAGCTGTTTTTT. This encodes CATSSVEFNTGELFF.

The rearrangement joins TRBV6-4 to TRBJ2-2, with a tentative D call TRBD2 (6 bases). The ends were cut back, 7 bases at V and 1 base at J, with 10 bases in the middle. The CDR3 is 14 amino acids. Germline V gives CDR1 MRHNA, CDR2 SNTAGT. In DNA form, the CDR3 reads TGTGCCAGCACCAGGGACTTGAACACCGGGGAGCTGTTTTTT. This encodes CASTRDLNTGELFF.

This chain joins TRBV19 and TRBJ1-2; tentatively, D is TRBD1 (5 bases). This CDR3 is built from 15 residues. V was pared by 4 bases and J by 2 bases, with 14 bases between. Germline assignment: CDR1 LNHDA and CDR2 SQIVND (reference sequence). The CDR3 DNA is TGTGCCAGTAGTACAATAGGACAAAGCAACTATGGCTACACCTTC. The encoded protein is CASSTIGQSNYGYTF.

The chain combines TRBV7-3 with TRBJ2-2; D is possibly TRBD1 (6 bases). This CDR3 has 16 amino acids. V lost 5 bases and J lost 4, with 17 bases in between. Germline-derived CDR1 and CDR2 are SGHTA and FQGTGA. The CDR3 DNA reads TGTGCCAGCAGCCGGGTAGGGGGTACCAGCACCGGGGAGCTGTTTTTT. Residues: CASSRVGGTSTGELFF.

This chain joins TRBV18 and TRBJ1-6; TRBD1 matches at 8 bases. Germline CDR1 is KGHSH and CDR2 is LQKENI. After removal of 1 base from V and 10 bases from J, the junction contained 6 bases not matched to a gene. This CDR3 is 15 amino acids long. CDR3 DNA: TGTGCCAGCTCACCACAAGGACAGGGACAATCACCCCTCCACTTT. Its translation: CASSPQGQGQSPLHF.

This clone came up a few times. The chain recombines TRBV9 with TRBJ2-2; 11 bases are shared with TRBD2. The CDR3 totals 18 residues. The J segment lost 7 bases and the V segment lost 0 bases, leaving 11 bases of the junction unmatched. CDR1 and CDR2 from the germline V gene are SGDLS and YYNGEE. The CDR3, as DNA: TGTGCCAGCAGCGTAGAGGTAGCGGGAGGGCCGGTTGGCGGGGAGCTGTTTTTT. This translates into CASSVEVAGGPVGGELFF.

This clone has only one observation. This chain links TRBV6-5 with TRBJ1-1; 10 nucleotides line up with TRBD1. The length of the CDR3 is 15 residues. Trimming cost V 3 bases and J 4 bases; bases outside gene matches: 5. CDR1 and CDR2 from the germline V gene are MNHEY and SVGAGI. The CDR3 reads CASSYQGQGRTEAFF. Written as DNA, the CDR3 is TGTGCCAGCAGTTATCAGGGACAGGGGCGCACTGAAGCTTTCTTT.

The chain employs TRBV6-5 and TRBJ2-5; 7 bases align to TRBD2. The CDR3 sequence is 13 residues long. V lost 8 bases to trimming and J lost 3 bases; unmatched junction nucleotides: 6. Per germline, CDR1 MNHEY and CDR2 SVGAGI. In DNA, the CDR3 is TGTGCCAGCGGAGCGGGACTAAAAGAGACCCAGTACTTC. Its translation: CASGAGLKETQYF.

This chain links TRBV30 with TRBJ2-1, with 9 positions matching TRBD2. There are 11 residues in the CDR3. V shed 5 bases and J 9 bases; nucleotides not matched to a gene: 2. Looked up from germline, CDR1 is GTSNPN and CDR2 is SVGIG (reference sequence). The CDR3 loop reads CAWGTSLEQFF. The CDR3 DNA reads TGTGCCTGGGGGACTAGCCTTGAGCAGTTCTTC.

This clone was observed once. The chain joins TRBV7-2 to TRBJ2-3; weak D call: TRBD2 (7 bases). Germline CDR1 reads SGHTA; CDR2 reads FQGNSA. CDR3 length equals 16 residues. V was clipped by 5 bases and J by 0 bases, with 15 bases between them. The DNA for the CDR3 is TGTGCCAGCAGCCTGGGGGGGGGCCCTAGCACAGATACGCAGTATTTT. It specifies CASSLGGGPSTDTQYF.

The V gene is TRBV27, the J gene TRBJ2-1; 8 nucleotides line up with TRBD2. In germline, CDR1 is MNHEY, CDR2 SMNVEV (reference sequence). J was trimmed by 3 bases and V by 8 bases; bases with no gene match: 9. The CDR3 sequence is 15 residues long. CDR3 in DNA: TGTGCCAGCGCGACTCGTAGCGGGATCTACAATGAGCAGTTCTTC. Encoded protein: CASATRSGIYNEQFF.

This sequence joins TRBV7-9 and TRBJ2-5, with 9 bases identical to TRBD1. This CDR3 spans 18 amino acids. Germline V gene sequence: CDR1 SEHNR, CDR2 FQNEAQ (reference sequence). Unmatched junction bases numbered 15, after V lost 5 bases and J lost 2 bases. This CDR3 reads CASSLLGTGGWGQETQYF. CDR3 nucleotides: TGTGCCAGCAGCCTGCTCGGCACAGGGGGCTGGGGGCAAGAGACCCAGTACTTC.

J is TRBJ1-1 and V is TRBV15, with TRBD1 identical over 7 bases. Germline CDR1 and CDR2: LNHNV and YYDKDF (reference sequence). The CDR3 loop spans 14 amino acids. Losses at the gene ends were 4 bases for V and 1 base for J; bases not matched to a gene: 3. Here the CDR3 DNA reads TGTGCCACCAGCAAGGGACAGACGAACACTGAAGCTTTCTTT. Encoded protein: CATSKGQTNTEAFF.

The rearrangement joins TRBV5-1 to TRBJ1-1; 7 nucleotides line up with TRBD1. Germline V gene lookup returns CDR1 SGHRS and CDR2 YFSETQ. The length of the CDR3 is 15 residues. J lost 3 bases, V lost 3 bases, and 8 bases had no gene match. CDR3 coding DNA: TGCGCCAGCAGCTGGTTAACAGGGGTGGACACTGAAGCTTTCTTT. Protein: CASSWLTGVDTEAFF.

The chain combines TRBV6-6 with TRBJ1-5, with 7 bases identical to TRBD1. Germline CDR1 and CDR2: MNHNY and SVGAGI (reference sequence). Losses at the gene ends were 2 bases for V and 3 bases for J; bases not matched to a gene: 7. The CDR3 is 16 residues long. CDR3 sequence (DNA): TGTGCCAGCAGTTACGATCGACAGGGCTCCAATCAGCCCCAGCATTTT. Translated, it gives CASSYDRQGSNQPQHF.